This is a list of T cell receptor beta chains from one sample in a study of blood T cell repertoires in COVID-19. Sequenced by immunoSEQ multiplex PCR; TCRdb stores in-frame clones only, minus some. Seen here are around 50,000 clones, about nine tenths observed once, and the top ten hold 7.8%. Sequencing was done on a sample of peripheral blood. The source of these receptors is a man over 45 with active COVID-19. The CDR3 runs from the conserved cysteine through the conserved F or W. D genes are given only for firm matches. Size values are once, few and many counts, or a class for expanded clones, and some rows have none.

J gene	clone size	V gene	D gene	CDR3 protein	CDR3 DNA
TRBJ2-7	.	TRBV28	TRBD2	CASTSFGGEQYF	TGTGCCAGCACCAGTTTCGGGGGGGAGCAGTACTTC
TRBJ1-6	.	TRBV27	TRBD1	CASSPPTGGDSPLHF	TGTGCCAGCAGTCCCCCGACAGGGGGAGATTCACCCCTCCACTTT
TRBJ2-5	few	TRBV13	TRBD1	CASRKTGAQETQYF	TGTGCCAGCAGGAAAACAGGGGCCCAAGAGACCCAGTACTTC
TRBJ2-1	.	TRBV6-4	TRBD2	CASSEVASGLNEQFF	TGTGCCAGCAGTGAGGTGGCTAGCGGCCTCAATGAGCAGTTCTTC
TRBJ2-3	.	TRBV3-1/TRBV3-2	TRBD2	CASSPLRRGGVTDTQYF	TGTGCCAGCAGCCCGTTACGTCGGGGGGGCGTAACAGATACGCAGTATTTT
TRBJ1-1	.	TRBV6-5	.	CASSYSGRDTEAFF	TGTGCCAGCAGTTACTCGGGGAGGGACACTGAAGCTTTCTTT
TRBJ1-2	.	TRBV6-5	.	CASSPSGGYGYTF	TGTGCCAGCAGTCCCTCCGGAGGATATGGCTACACCTTC
TRBJ2-1	.	TRBV29-1	.	CSAAPLTRDEQFF	TGCAGCGCCGCCCCTCTGACGAGGGATGAGCAGTTCTTC
TRBJ2-1	.	TRBV11-2	TRBD2	CASSYLAGEKNEQFF	TGTGCCAGCAGCTATCTAGCGGGAGAGAAAAATGAGCAGTTCTTC
TRBJ2-7	.	TRBV9	TRBD2	CASSVGVAGAYEQYF	TGTGCCAGCAGCGTAGGAGTAGCGGGAGCCTACGAGCAGTACTTC
TRBJ2-7	few	TRBV3-1/TRBV3-2	.	CASSQDTYEQYF	TGTGCCAGCAGCCAAGATACCTACGAGCAGTACTTC
TRBJ2-7	.	TRBV5-4	.	CASSSVAYEQYF	TGTGCCAGCAGCTCGGTAGCCTACGAGCAGTACTTC
TRBJ2-3	.	TRBV19	.	CASTLGGGSTDTQYF	TGTGCCAGTACCTTAGGGGGGGGTAGCACAGATACGCAGTATTTT
TRBJ1-5	.	TRBV4-2	.	CASSQVGGTLGYSNQPQHF	TGTGCCAGCAGCCAAGTCGGGGGGACCCTGGGGTATAGCAATCAGCCCCAGCATTTT
TRBJ2-1	once	TRBV7-3	.	CASSPHSGITYNEQFF	TGTGCCAGCAGCCCCCACAGCGGAATCACCTACAATGAGCAGTTCTTC
TRBJ1-1	once	TRBV11-3	.	CASSLGWETEAFF	TGTGCCAGCAGCCTAGGGTGGGAGACTGAAGCTTTCTTT
TRBJ1-5	.	TRBV28	TRBD1	CASRTGTGGRNQPQHF	TGTGCCAGTAGAACCGGGACAGGGGGAAGGAATCAGCCCCAGCATTTT